This section outlines one T cell receptor beta chain sequence together with its context. What it recognizes is unknown. The data originate from a study of cytomegalovirus exposure and HLA in healthy donors. Whole-study context: The Caucasian-associated ancestry cluster held more than 80% of 398 genotyped donors.

Germline CDR1 KGHSH, CDR2 LQKENI. CDR3 size: 13 residues. The V end was cut by 4 bases, the J end by 5 bases, with 8 bases between. Study results and caveats: The authors excluded some V segments, including TRBV6-2 and TRBV6-3, as indistinguishable.

Healthy bone marrow donors made up the donor group. These donors counted as nominally healthy when sampled, but unrecorded immune exposures were likely. Amplification used 60 Vbeta primers and 13 Jbeta primers. The assay was immunoSEQ multiplex PCR, and TCRdb's table has in-frame clones only and misses some. The data contain about 160,000 clones, around 83% of them singletons. The chain employs TRBV18 and TRBJ1-4; D is ambiguous. This clonotype was obtained from a man younger than 35 in good health and CMV-seropositive. Sequencing input: PBMCs. In DNA form, the CDR3 reads TGTGCCAGCTCACTCCGGGAAAATGAAAAACTGTTTTTT. Protein: CASSLRENEKLFF.